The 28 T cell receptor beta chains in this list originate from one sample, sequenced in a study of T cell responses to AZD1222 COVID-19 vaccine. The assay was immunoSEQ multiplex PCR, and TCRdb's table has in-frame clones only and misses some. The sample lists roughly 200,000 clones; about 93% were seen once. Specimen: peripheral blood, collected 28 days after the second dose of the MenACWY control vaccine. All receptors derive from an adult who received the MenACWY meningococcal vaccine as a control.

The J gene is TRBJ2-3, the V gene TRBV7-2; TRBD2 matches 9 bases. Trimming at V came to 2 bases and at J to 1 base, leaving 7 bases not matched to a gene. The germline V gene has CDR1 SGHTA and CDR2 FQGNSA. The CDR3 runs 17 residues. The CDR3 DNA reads TGTGCCAGCAGCTTACGTCGCGGGGGGGCCGGCACAGATACGCAGTATTTT. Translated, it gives CASSLRRGGAGTDTQYF.

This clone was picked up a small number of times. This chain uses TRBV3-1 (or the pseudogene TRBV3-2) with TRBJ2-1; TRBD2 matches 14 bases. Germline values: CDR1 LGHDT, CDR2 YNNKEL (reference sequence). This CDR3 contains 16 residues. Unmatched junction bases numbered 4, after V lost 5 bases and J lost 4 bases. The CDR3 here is CASSVGTSGGYNEQFF. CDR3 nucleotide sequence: TGTGCCAGCAGCGTAGGGACTAGCGGGGGTTACAATGAGCAGTTCTTC.

For the CDR3, the DNA is TGTGCCAGCAGTGTTTACGTCTATGGCTACACCTTC. This translates into CASSVYVYGYTF. The rearrangement uses TRBV2 and TRBJ1-2; D not certain. V was shortened by 4 bases and J by 4 bases, with 7 bases between the two germline ends. Germline CDR1 reads SNHLY; CDR2 reads FYNNEI. The CDR3 is 12 residues long.

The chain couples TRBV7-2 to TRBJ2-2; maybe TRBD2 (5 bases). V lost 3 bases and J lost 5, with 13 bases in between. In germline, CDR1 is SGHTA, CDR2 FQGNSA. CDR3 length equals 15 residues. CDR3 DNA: TGTGCCAGCAGCTTCTCTCGGGAAAGGACCGGGGAGCTGTTTTTT. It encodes CASSFSRERTGELFF.

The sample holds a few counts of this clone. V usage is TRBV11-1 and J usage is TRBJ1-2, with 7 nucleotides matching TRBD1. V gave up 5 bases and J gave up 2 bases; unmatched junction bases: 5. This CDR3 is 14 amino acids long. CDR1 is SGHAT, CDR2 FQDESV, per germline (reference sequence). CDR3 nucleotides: TGTGCCAGCAGCCCCGACAGGGAGAACTATGGCTACACCTTC. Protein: CASSPDRENYGYTF.

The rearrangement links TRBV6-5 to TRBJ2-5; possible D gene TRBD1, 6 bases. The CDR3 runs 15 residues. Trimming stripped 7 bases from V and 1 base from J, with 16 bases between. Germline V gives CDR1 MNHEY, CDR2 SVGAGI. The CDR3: CASTEGVGSQETQYF. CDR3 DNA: TGTGCCAGCACCGAGGGGGTGGGGAGCCAAGAGACCCAGTACTTC.

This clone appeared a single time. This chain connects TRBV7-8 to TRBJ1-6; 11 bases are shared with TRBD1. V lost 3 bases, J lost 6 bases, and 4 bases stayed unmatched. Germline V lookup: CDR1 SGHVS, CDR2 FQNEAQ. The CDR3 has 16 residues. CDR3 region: CASSFRDRGTNSPLHF. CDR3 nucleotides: TGTGCCAGCAGCTTTCGGGACAGGGGGACTAATTCACCCCTCCACTTT. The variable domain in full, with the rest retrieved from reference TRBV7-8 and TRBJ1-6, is GAGVSQSPRYKVAKRGQDVALRCDPISGHVSLFWYQQALGQGPEFLTYFQNEAQLDKSGLPSDRFFAERPEGSVSTLKIQRTQQEDSAVYLCASSFRDRGTNSPLHFGNGTRLTVT.

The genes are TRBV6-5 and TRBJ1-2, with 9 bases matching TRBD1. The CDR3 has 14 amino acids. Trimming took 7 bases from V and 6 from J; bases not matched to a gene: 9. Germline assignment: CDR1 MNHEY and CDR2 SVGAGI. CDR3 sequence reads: CASIRDRASNGYTF. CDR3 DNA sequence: TGTGCCAGCATCCGGGACAGGGCTTCAAATGGCTACACCTTC.

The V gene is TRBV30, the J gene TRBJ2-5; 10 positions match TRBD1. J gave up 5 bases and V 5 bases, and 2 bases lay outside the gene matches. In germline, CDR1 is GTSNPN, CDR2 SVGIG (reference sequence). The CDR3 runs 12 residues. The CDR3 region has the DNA TGTGCCTGGTCGGGACAGGGGGAGACCCAGTACTTC. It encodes CAWSGQGETQYF.

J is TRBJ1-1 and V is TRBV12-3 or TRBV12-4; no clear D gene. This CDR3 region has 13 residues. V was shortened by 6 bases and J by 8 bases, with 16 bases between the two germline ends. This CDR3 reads CASSFVNSPEAFF. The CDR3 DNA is TGTGCCAGCAGCTTCGTCAATTCCCCCGAAGCTTTCTTT.

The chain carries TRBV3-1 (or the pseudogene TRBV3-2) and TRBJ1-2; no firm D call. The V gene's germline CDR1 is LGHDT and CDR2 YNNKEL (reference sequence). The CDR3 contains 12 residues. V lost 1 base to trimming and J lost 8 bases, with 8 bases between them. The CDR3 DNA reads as TGTGCCAGCAGCCAAGCGTCGTACGGCTACACCTTC. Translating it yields CASSQASYGYTF.

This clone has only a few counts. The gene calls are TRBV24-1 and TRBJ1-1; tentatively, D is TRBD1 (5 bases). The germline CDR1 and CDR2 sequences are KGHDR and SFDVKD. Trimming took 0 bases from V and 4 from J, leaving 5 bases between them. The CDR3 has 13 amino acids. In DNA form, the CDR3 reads TGTGCCACCAGTGATTTGAGGGGCACTGAAGCTTTCTTT. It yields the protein CATSDLRGTEAFF.

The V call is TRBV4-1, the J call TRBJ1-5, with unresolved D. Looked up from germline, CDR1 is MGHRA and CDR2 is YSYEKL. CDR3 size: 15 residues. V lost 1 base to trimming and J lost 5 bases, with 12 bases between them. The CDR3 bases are TGCGCCAGCAGCCAAGGGGGAGGTTTCGATCAGCCCCAGCATTTT. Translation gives CASSQGGGFDQPQHF.

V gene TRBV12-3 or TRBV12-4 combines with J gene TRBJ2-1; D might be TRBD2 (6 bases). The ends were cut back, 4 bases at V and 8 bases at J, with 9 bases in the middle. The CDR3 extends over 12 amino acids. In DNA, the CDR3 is TGTGCCAGCAGTTACGGACTATATGAGCAGTTCTTC. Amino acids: CASSYGLYEQFF.

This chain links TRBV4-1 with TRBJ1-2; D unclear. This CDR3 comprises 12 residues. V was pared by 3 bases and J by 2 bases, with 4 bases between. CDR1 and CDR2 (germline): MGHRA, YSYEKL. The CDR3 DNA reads TGCGCCAGCAGCCAGGGCAACTATGGCTACACCTTC. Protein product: CASSQGNYGYTF.

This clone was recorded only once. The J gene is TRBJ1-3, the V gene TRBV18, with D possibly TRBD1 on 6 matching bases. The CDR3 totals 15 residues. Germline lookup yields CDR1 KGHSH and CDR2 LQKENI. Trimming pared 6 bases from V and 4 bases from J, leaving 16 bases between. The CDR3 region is CASSETTGYGNTIYF. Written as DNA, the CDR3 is TGTGCCAGCTCGGAAACAACAGGGTACGGAAACACCATATATTTT.

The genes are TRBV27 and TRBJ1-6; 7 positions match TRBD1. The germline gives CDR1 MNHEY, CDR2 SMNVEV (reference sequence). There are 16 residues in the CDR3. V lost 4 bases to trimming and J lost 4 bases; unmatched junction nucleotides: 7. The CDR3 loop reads CASSYTQGEYNSPLHF. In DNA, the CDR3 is TGTGCCAGCAGTTATACCCAGGGGGAGTATAATTCACCCCTCCACTTT.

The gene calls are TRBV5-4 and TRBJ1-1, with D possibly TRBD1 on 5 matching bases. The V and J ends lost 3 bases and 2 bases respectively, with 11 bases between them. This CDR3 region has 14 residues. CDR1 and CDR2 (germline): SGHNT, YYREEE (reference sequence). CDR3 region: CASSWAGRNTEAFF. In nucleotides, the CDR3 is TGTGCCAGCAGCTGGGCAGGGAGAAACACTGAAGCTTTCTTT. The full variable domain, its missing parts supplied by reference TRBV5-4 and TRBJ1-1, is ETGVTQSPTHLIKTRGQQVTLRCSSQSGHNTVSWYQQALGQGPQFIFQYYREEENGRGNFPPRFSGLQFPNYSSELNVNALELDDSALYLCASSWAGRNTEAFFGQGTRLTVV.

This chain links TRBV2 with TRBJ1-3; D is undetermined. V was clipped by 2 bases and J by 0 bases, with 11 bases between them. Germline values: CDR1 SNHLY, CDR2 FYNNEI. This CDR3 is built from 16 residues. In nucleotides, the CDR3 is TGTGCCAGCAGTGAAAAGGGCCCGCGCTCTGGAAACACCATATATTTT. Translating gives CASSEKGPRSGNTIYF.

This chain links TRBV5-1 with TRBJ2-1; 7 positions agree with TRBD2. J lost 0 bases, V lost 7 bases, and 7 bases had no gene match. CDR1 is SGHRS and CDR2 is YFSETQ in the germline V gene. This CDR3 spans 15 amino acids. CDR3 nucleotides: TGCGCCAGCTACCGGGGGGATTCCTCCTACAATGAGCAGTTCTTC. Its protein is CASYRGDSSYNEQFF.

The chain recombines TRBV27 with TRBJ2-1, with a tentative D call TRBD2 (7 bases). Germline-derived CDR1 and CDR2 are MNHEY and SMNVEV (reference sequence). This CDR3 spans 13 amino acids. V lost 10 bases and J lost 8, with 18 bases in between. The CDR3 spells CATSGRGGHEQFF. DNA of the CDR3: TGTGCCACTTCGGGAAGGGGGGGCCATGAGCAGTTCTTC.

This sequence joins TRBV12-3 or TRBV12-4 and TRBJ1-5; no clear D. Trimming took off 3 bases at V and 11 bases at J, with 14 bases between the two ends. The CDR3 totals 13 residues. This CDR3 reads CASSFGQASAQHF. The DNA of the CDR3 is TGTGCCAGCAGTTTCGGTCAGGCCTCAGCCCAGCATTTT.

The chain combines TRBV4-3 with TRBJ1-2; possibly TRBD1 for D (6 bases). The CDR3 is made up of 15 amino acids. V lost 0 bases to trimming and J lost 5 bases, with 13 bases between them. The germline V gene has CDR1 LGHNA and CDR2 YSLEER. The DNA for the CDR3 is TGCGCCAGCAGCCAAGATCAGGGGCATGTGTATGGCTACACCTTC. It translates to CASSQDQGHVYGYTF.

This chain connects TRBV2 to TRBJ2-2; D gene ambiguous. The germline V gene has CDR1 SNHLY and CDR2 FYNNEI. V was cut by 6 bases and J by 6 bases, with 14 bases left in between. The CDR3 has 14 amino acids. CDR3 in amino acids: CASRYNGPSGELFF. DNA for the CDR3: TGTGCCAGCAGGTATAACGGCCCGTCCGGGGAGCTGTTTTTT.

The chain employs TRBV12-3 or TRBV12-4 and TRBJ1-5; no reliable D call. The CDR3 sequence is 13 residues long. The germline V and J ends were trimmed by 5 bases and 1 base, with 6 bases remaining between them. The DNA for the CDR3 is TGTGCCAGCAGTCCCAAAAGCAATCAGCCCCAGCATTTT. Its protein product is CASSPKSNQPQHF.

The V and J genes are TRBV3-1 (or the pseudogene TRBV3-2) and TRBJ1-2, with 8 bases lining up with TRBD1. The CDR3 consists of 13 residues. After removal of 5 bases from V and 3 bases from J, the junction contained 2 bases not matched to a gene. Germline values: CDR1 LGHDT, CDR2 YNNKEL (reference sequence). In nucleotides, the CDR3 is TGTGCCAGCAGCGTGACAGGGGACTATGGCTACACCTTC. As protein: CASSVTGDYGYTF.

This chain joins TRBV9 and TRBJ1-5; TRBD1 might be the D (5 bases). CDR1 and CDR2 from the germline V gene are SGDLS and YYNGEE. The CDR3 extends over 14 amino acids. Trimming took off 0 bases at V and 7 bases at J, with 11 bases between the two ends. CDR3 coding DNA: TGTGCCAGCAGCGTAGGCGTCGGGGCCCAGCCCCAGCATTTT. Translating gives CASSVGVGAQPQHF.

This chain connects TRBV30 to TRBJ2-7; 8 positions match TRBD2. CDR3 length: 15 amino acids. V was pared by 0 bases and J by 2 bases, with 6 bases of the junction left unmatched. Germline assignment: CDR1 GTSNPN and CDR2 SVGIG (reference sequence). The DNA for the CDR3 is TGTGCCTGGAGTGTCGGGGGGGTCTTCCCCTACGAGCAGTACTTC. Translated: CAWSVGGVFPYEQYF.